The 10 T cell receptor beta chains given below trace back to one sample, sequenced in a study of PD-1 blockade in classical Hodgkin lymphoma. Libraries were prepared by immunoSEQ multiplex PCR; TCRdb keeps only in-frame clonotypes and omits some of them. The sample contains 10,000 to 15,000 clones, about 90% of which appear only once. Brentuximab vedotin exposure varied, and every patient relapsed after autologous stem cell transplantation. The specimen comprised peripheral blood mononuclear cells (PBMCs), sampled at baseline. All receptors come from a human donor with classical Hodgkin lymphoma.

CDR3 region: CASSSLVGGAQGYTF. The DNA of the CDR3 is TGTGCCAGCAGTTCCCTGGTTGGGGGGGCGCAGGGCTACACCTTC. The chain has TRBV9 and TRBJ1-2; possibly TRBD1 for D (6 bases). V lost 5 bases and J 8 bases, leaving 22 bases between the germline ends. The CDR3 consists of 15 residues. Germline V gives CDR1 SGDLS, CDR2 YYNGEE.

The chain carries TRBV5-1 and TRBJ2-1, with TRBD1 as a possible D gene (6 bases). Germline-derived CDR1 and CDR2 are SGHRS and YFSETQ. With 0 bases removed from V and 5 bases from J, the gap between germline ends came to 12 bases. There are 15 residues in the CDR3. The CDR3 reads CASSLAGDKNNEQFF. CDR3 nucleotide sequence: TGCGCCAGCAGCTTGGCCGGGGACAAGAACAATGAGCAGTTCTTC. Based on the CDR3 plus reference TRBV5-1 and TRBJ2-1, the full variable domain is KAGVTQTPRYLIKTRGQQVTLSCSPISGHRSVSWYQQTPGQGLQFLFEYFSETQRNKGNFPGRFSGRQFSNSRSEMNVSTLELGDSALYLCASSLAGDKNNEQFFGPGTRLTVL.

The rearrangement joins TRBV21-1 to TRBJ1-5. TRBV21-1 is deemed a pseudogene. There are 15 residues in the CDR3. CDR3 loop: CASRARPYSNQPQHF. The DNA of the CDR3 is TGTGCCAGCAGAGCTAGGCCATATAGCAATCAGCCCCAGCATTTT.

This clone appeared a single time. J is TRBJ2-7 and V is TRBV5-1, with 11 bases aligning to TRBD2. In germline, CDR1 is SGHRS, CDR2 YFSETQ. This CDR3 has 16 residues. The V and J ends lost 1 base and 2 bases, in that order; junction bases with no gene match: 5. The DNA for the CDR3 is TGCGCCAGCAGCTTGATCCTAGCGGGGGGCCCCTACGAGCAGTACTTC. Its translation: CASSLILAGGPYEQYF.

This chain links TRBV6-5 with TRBJ1-6; D gene uncertain. The CDR3 spans 13 residues. The V gene lost 6 bases and the J gene lost 4 bases, with 7 bases spanning the gap. From germline, CDR1 is MNHEY and CDR2 SVGAGI. CDR3 region: CASRTKYNSPLHF. The CDR3 nucleotides read TGTGCCAGCAGGACGAAATATAATTCACCCCTCCACTTT.

CDR3 sequence reads: CSVWEGMITEAFF. Here the CDR3 DNA reads TGCAGCGTCTGGGAGGGAATGATCACTGAAGCTTTCTTT. This rearrangement joins TRBV29-1 to TRBJ1-1; D remains unclear. The CDR3 covers 13 residues. Germline values: CDR1 SQVTM, CDR2 ANQGSEA. Trimming removed 6 bases from V and 4 bases from J, with 15 bases in between.

This chain uses TRBV5-1 with TRBJ2-1, with a weak D call TRBD1 (5 bases). V shed 4 bases and J shed 5 bases, with 19 bases lying between them. This CDR3 has 16 residues. Germline loops: CDR1 SGHRS, CDR2 YFSETQ. In DNA, the CDR3 is TGCGCCAGCAGCCAGATGGGGCTAAAAAACCACAATGAGCAGTTCTTC. This codes for CASSQMGLKNHNEQFF. Combining the CDR3 with reference TRBV5-1 and TRBJ2-1 gives the whole variable domain KAGVTQTPRYLIKTRGQQVTLSCSPISGHRSVSWYQQTPGQGLQFLFEYFSETQRNKGNFPGRFSGRQFSNSRSEMNVSTLELGDSALYLCASSQMGLKNHNEQFFGPGTRLTVL.

J is TRBJ1-4 and V is TRBV5-1, with 11 positions matching TRBD1. The CDR3 covers 15 residues. Germline V gene sequence: CDR1 SGHRS, CDR2 YFSETQ. With 2 bases clipped from V and 7 bases from J, the junction kept 4 bases outside the gene matches. In nucleotides, the CDR3 is TGCGCCAGCAGCTTATCGGGACAGGGGGGTGAAAAACTGTTTTTT. Amino acid sequence: CASSLSGQGGEKLFF. The complete variable domain, with remaining parts taken from reference TRBV5-1 and TRBJ1-4, reads KAGVTQTPRYLIKTRGQQVTLSCSPISGHRSVSWYQQTPGQGLQFLFEYFSETQRNKGNFPGRFSGRQFSNSRSEMNVSTLELGDSALYLCASSLSGQGGEKLFFGSGTQLSVL.

This clone was observed a single time. The germline gene is not matched at one end of the junction; a read error may be the cause. The chain joins TRBV9 to TRBJ1-1; D gene unclear. Germline CDR1 and CDR2: SGDLS and YYNGEE. The CDR3 length is 15 residues. CDR3 region: CASSVGGRTNTEASF. The CDR3 coding sequence is TGTGCCAGCAGCGTAGGGGGAAGGACGAACACTGAAGCTTCCTTT.

The chain couples TRBV2 to TRBJ1-2; possibly TRBD1 for D (6 bases). The germline V gene has CDR1 SNHLY and CDR2 FYNNEI. The CDR3 totals 14 residues. V was shortened by 6 bases and J by 3 bases, with 14 bases between the two germline ends. In DNA, the CDR3 is TGTGCCAGCAGGAGGGGGGAGGGCGACTATGGCTACACCTTC. Translating it yields CASRRGEGDYGYTF.